The present TCR beta chain was sequenced within a study of control samples from healthy donors and cancer patients. Generated by immunoSEQ multiplex PCR, the TCRdb table keeps only in-frame clones and is missing some. Of tens of thousands of clones in the sample, nearly 90% were seen once. This CDR3 region has 12 residues. The V end was cut by 9 bases, the J end by 0 bases, with 7 bases between. The specimen sequenced was PBMCs. The source of this sequence is a man aged 55 to 70 with colorectal cancer. The chain uses TRBV12-3 or TRBV12-4 and TRBJ2-3; D is unresolved. CDR3 bases: TGTGCCAGGCCGCTCAGCACAGATACGCAGTATTTT. Its translation is CARPLSTDTQYF.